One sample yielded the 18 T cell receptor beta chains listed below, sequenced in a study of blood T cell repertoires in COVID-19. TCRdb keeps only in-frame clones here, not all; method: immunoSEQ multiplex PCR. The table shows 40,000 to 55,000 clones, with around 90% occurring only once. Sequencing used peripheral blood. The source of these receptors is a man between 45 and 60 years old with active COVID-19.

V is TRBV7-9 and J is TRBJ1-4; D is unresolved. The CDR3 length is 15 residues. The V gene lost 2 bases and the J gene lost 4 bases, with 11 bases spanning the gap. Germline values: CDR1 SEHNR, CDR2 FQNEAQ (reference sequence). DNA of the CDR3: TGTGCCAGCAGCTTATTCGGTTCCCTTAATGAAAAACTGTTTTTT. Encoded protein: CASSLFGSLNEKLFF.

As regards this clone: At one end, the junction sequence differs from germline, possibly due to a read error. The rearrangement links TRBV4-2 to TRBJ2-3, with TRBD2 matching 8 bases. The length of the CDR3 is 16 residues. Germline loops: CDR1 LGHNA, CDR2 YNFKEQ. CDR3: CASSKDGTRDTDTQYF. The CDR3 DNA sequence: TGTGCCAGCAGCAAAGACGGGACTAGAGACACAGATACGCAGTATTTT.

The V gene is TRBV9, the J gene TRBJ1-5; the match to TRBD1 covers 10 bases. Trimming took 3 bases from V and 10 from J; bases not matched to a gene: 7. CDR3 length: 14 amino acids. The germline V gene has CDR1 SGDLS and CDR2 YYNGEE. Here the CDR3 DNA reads TGTGCCAGCAGCGCGGGACAGGGGTTTCAACCCCAGCATTTT. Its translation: CASSAGQGFQPQHF.

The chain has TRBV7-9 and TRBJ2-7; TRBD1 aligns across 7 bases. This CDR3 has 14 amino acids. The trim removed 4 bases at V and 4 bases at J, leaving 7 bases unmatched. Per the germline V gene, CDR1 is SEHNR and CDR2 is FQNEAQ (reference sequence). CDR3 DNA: TGTGCCAGCAGCTCCCGGACAGGCGAATACGAGCAGTACTTC. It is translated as CASSSRTGEYEQYF.

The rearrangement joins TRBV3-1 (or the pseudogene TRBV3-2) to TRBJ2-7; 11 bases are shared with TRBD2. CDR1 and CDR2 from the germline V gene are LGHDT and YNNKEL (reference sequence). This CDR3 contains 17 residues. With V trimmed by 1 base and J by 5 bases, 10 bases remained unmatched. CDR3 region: CASSQGQLAGVVHEQYF. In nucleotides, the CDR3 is TGTGCCAGCAGCCAAGGGCAACTAGCGGGAGTAGTGCACGAGCAGTACTTC.

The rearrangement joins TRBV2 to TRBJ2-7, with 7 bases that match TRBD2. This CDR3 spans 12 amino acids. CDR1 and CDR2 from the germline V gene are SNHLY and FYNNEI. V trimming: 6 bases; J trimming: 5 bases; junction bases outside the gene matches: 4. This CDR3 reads CASRGGGDEQYF. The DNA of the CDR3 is TGTGCCAGCAGGGGGGGAGGGGACGAGCAGTACTTC.

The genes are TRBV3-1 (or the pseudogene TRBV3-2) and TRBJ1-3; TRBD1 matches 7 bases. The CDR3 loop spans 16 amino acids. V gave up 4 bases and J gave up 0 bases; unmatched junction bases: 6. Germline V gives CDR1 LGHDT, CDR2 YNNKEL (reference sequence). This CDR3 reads CASSPRQGSSGNTIYF. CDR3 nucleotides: TGTGCCAGCAGCCCTCGACAGGGAAGCTCTGGAAACACCATATATTTT.

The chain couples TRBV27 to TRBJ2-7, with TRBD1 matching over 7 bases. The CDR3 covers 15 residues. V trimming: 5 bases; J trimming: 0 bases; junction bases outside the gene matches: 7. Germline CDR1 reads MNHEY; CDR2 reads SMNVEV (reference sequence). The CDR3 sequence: CASSPVTGTSYEQYF. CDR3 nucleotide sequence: TGTGCCAGCAGTCCGGTGACAGGGACCTCCTACGAGCAGTACTTC.

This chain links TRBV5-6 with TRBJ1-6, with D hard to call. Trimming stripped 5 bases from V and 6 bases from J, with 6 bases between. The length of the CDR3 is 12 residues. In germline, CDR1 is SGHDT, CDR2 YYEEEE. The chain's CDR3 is CASSYFNSPLHF. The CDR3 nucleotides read TGTGCCAGCAGTTACTTTAATTCACCCCTCCACTTT. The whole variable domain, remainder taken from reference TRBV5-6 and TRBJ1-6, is DAGVTQSPTHLIKTRGQQVTLRCSPKSGHDTVSWYQQALGQGPQFIFQYYEEEERQRGNFPDRFSGHQFPNYSSELNVNALLLGDSALYLCASSYFNSPLHFGNGTRLTVT.

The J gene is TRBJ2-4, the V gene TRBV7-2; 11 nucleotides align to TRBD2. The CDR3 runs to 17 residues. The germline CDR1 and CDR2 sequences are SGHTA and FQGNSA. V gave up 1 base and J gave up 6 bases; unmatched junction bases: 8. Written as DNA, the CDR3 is TGTGCCAGCAGCTTAGAACCTAGCGGGGGGAAGGGAAACATTCAGTACTTC. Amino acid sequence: CASSLEPSGGKGNIQYF. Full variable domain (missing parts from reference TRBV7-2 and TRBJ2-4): GAGVSQSPSNKVTEKGKDVELRCDPISGHTALYWYRQSLGQGLEFLIYFQGNSAPDKSGLPSDRFSAERTGGSVSTLTIQRTQQEDSAVYLCASSLEPSGGKGNIQYFGAGTRLSVL.

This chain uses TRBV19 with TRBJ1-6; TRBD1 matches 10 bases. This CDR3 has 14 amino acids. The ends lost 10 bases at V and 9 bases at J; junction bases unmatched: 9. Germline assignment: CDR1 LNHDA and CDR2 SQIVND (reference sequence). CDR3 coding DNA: TGTGCCACCAGGGACAGGGGAATAGGTTCACCCCTCCACTTT. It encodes CATRDRGIGSPLHF.

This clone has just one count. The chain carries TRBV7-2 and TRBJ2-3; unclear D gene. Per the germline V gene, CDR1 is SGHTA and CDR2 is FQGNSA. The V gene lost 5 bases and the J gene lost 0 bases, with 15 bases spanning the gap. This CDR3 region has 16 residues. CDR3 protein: CASSPSYGRSTDTQYF. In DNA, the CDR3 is TGTGCCAGCAGCCCTTCCTATGGGCGTAGCACAGATACGCAGTATTTT.

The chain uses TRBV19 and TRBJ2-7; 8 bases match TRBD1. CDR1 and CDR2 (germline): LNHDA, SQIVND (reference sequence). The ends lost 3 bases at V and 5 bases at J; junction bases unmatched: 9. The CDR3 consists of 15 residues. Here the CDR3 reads CASSISRGRDDEQYF. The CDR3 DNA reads TGTGCCAGTAGTATTAGCAGGGGGCGTGACGACGAGCAGTACTTC.

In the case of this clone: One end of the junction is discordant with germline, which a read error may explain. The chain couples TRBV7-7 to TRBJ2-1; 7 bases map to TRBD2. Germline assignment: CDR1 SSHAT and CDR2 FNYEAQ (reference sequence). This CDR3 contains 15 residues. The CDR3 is CASSFRLAPYNEQFF. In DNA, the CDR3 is TGTGCTAGCAGCTTCCGACTAGCCCCTTACAATGAGCAGTTCTTC.

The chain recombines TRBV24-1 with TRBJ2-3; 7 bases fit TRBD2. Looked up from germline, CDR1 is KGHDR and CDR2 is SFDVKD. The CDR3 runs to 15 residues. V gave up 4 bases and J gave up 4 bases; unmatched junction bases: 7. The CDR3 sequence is CATSDSTSHPDTQYF. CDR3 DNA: TGTGCCACCAGTGACTCGACTAGCCACCCAGATACGCAGTATTTT.

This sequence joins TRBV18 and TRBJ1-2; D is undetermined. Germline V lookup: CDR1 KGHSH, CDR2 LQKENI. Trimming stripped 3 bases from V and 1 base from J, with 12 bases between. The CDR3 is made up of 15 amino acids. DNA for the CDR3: TGTGCCAGCTCACCGGTGACACCCAGTAACTATGGCTACACCTTC. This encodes CASSPVTPSNYGYTF.

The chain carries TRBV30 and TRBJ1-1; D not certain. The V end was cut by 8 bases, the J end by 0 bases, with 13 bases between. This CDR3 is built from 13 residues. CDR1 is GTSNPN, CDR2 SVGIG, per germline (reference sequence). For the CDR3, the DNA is TGTGCCCGCAGGATTCGGATGAACACTGAAGCTTTCTTT. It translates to CARRIRMNTEAFF.

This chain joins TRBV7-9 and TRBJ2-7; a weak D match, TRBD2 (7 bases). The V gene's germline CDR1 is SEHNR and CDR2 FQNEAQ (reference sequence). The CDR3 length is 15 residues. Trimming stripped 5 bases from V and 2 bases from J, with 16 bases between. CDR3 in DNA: TGTGCCAGCAGCGGGGGCCCGGGAGGAACCTACGAGCAGTACTTC. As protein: CASSGGPGGTYEQYF.